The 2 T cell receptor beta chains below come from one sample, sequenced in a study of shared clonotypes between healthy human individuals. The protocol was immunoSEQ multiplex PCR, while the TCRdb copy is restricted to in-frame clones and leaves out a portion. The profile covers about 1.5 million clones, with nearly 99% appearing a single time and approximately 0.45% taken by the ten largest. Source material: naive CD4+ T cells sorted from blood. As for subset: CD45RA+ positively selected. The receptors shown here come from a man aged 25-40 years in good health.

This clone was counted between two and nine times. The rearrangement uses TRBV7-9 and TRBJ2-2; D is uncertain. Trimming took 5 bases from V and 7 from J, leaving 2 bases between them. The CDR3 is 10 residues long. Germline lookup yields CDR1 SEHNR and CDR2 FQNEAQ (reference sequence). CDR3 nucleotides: TGTGCCAGCAGCGGCGGGGAGCTGTTTTTT. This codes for CASSGGELFF.

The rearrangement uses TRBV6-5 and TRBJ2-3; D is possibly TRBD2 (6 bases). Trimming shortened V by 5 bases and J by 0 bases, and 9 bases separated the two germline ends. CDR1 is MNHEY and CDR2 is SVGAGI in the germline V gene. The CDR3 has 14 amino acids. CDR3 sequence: CASSTGTSTDTQYF. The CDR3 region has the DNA TGTGCCAGCAGTACCGGGACTAGCACAGATACGCAGTATTTT.